A selection of T cell receptor beta chains follows, all from one sample in a study of breast tumors, draining lymph nodes, adjacent tissues. TCRdb re-called the multiplex PCR reads with MiXCR, one entry per CDR3 protein. The sample has tens of thousands of distinct CDR3 sequences, approximately 22% seen once. Sequencing used breast tumor tissue. Source of these receptors: a female donor with breast cancer. Some clones in this sample may be carry-over from other donors' samples. The CDR3 runs from the conserved cysteine through the conserved F or W. A D gene is named only where the DNA matches it firmly. Rows give clone size only sometimes, using once, few, many, or a class for an expanded clone.

V	J	D	size	CDR3	DNA
TRBV7-2	TRBJ1-3	.	many	CASSASRDNSLNTIYF	TGTGCCAGCAGCGCTAGCCGGGATAATTCTCTAAACACCATATATTTT
TRBV6-2/TRBV6-3	TRBJ2-7	.	many	CASSDPAVARYF	TGTGCCAGCAGCGACCCAGCGGTTGCCAGGTACTTC
TRBV5-6	TRBJ2-5	TRBD1	few	CASRSRAGGGKTQYF	TGTGCCAGCAGATCTAGGGCAGGGGGTGGGAAGACCCAGTACTTC
TRBV13	TRBJ1-1	TRBD1	.	CASSIRDRPNTEAFF	TGTGCCAGCAGCATACGGGACAGGCCGAACACTGAAGCTTTCTTT
TRBV11-2	TRBJ2-2	.	many	CASSPEWDLNTGELFF	TGTGCCAGCAGCCCAGAATGGGATTTGAACACCGGGGAGCTGTTTTTT
TRBV5-4	TRBJ2-7	TRBD2	many	CASSFRGGAVHEQYF	TGTGCCAGCAGCTTCCGGGGGGGGGCGGTCCACGAGCAGTACTTC
TRBV7-9	TRBJ2-1	.	many	CASSPAGGRDWNEQFF	TGTGCCAGCAGCCCCGCCGGCGGACGGGACTGGAATGAGCAGTTCTTC
TRBV24-1	TRBJ2-2	.	many	CATRDSGELFF	TGTGCCACCAGAGACTCCGGGGAGCTGTTTTTT
TRBV20-1	TRBJ2-2	.	many	CSARGRPQNYTGELFF	TGCAGTGCTAGGGGACGGCCTCAGAATTACACCGGGGAGCTGTTTTTT
TRBV7-8	TRBJ2-3	.	many	CASSSDRKSTDTQYF	TGTGCCAGCAGCTCCGACAGGAAAAGCACAGATACGCAGTATTTT
TRBV19	TRBJ1-6	TRBD1	many	CASRPGQGINSPLHF	TGTGCCAGTAGACCCGGACAGGGGATTAATTCACCCCTCCACTTT
TRBV27	TRBJ1-2	.	many	CASSTLGLWGSLGYTF	TGTGCCAGCAGCACACTAGGATTGTGGGGGAGTCTTGGCTACACCTTC
TRBV7-6	TRBJ2-1	TRBD2	once	CASSELAGGHNEQFF	TGTGCCAGCAGCGAACTAGCGGGGGGGCACAATGAGCAGTTCTTC
TRBV10-3	TRBJ2-7	TRBD1	medium-sized	CAISRDRGSEQYF	TGTGCCATCAGCCGGGACAGGGGGTCCGAGCAGTACTTC
TRBV18	TRBJ1-4	.	.	CASSVGGQSATNEKLFF	TGTGCCAGCTCAGTAGGAGGACAGTCTGCAACTAATGAAAAACTGTTTTTT
TRBV24-1	TRBJ2-2	.	many	CATSDLLQPTGELFF	TGTGCCACCAGTGATTTGCTACAGCCCACCGGGGAGCTGTTTTTT
TRBV12-3/TRBV12-4	TRBJ1-5	.	.	CASSSGRGGPQHF	TGTGCCAGCAGTTCCGGACGGGGGGGGCCCCAGCATTTT
TRBV25-1	TRBJ2-7	.	.	CASSLIKGPPGEQYF	TGTGCCAGCAGCCTTATTAAGGGGCCCCCGGGCGAGCAGTACTTC
TRBV4-1	TRBJ1-2	.	many	CASSQGPGGYTF	TGCGCCAGCAGCCAAGGTCCTGGCGGCTACACCTTC
TRBV19	TRBJ1-4	.	medium-sized	CASSIGTGQNEKLFF	TGTGCCAGTAGTATAGGTACAGGGCAAAATGAAAAACTGTTTTTT
TRBV20-1	TRBJ2-7	TRBD2	many	CSARGTSDYEQYF	TGCAGTGCTAGAGGGACTAGCGATTACGAGCAGTACTTC
TRBV10-3	TRBJ1-5	TRBD1	many	CAISEPTGEGNQPQHF	TGTGCCATCAGTGAACCGACAGGGGAGGGCAATCAGCCCCAGCATTTT
TRBV6-6	TRBJ2-3	TRBD2	many	CASRRGGGTDTQYF	TGTGCCAGCCGTCGGGGGGGAGGCACAGATACGCAGTATTTT
TRBV6-5	TRBJ1-6	TRBD1	many	CASSLRDRVLMGYHSPLHF	TGTGCCAGCAGTCTCCGGGACAGGGTTTTAATGGGTTACCATTCACCCCTCCACTTT
TRBV6-1	TRBJ2-4	.	.	CASSGTTTGFNIQYF	TGTGCCAGCAGTGGGACGACCACAGGGTTCAACATTCAGTACTTC
TRBV6-5	TRBJ2-7	TRBD1	.	CASSSPRTGVSYEQYF	TGTGCCAGCAGTTCCCCTCGGACAGGGGTTTCGTACGAGCAGTACTTC
TRBV2	TRBJ1-2	.	many	CASSQTGTKGYTF	TGTGCCAGCAGTCAAACCGGGACAAAGGGCTACACCTTC
TRBV20-1	TRBJ1-6	.	many	CSARDLVGRGSPLHF	TGCAGTGCTAGAGATCTAGTGGGGCGAGGTTCACCCCTCCACTTT
TRBV10-2	TRBJ2-3	.	few	CASSGGVPTDTQYF	TGCGCCAGCAGTGGTGGGGTCCCGACAGATACGCAGTATTTT
TRBV11-2	TRBJ2-2	TRBD1	many	CASSSRDRYTGELFF	TGTGCCAGCAGCTCCCGGGACAGATACACCGGGGAGCTGTTTTTT
TRBV4-1	TRBJ2-7	.	many	CASSQDRAVGEQYF	TGCGCCAGCAGCCAAGACAGGGCCGTCGGTGAGCAGTACTTC
TRBV19	TRBJ1-2	TRBD1	many	CASSIGGQGSRGYTF	TGTGCCAGTAGTATAGGGGGACAGGGGAGCAGAGGCTACACCTTC
TRBV12-3/TRBV12-4	TRBJ1-6	.	many	CASSFMSGDSPLHF	TGTGCCAGCAGTTTTATGAGCGGGGATTCACCCCTCCACTTT
TRBV6-1	TRBJ2-6	.	.	CASSEGSSGANVLTF	TGTGCCAGCAGTGAAGGGAGTTCTGGGGCCAACGTCCTGACTTTC
TRBV13	TRBJ2-1	TRBD1	many	CASSSGTDLYNEQFF	TGTGCCAGCAGCTCAGGGACAGACCTCTACAATGAGCAGTTCTTC
TRBV6-5	TRBJ2-1	.	.	CASSYSAGPNEQFF	TGTGCCAGCAGTTACTCGGCCGGGCCGAATGAGCAGTTCTTC